This TCR beta chain was sequenced for a study of a mutant IDH1 vaccine in newly diagnosed glioma. Time point: week 5, during vaccination. Every vaccination contained 300 ug of the mutant IDH1 20-mer peptide and was paired with topical imiquimod. Turning to this clone: Its antigen remains unidentified.

Profiled with immunoSEQ multiplex PCR; TCRdb holds only in-frame clones, not every one. The table shows over 45,000 clones, with about 86% occurring only once. Germline CDR1 and CDR2: KGHSH and LQKENI. The CDR3 sequence is 14 residues long. The V segment lost 2 bases and the J segment 15 bases; nucleotides outside the gene matches: 10. This chain connects TRBV18 to TRBJ2-1; 10 positions agree with TRBD1. This specimen consisted of PBMCs, obtained from a glioma patient whose treatment included an IDH1 peptide vaccine. This TCR was recovered from a woman in her fifties or sixties with glioma. As DNA, the CDR3 is TGTGCCAGCTCACCAGGAGTTGGAGGGGACAGGGGGTTCTTC. Its protein is CASSPGVGGDRGFF. Full variable domain (rest looked up from reference TRBV18 and TRBJ2-1): NAGVMQNPRHLVRRRGQEARLRCSPMKGHSHVYWYRQLPEEGLKFMVYLQKENIIDESGMPKERFSAEFPKEGPSILRIQQVVRGDSAAYFCASSPGVGGDRGFFGPGTRLTVL.